This entry concerns a single T cell receptor (beta chain). The antigen is unknown. From germline, CDR1 is SGDLS and CDR2 YYNGEE. This CDR3 comprises 17 residues. The V and J ends lost 5 bases and 7 bases, in that order; junction bases with no gene match: 12. The data are from a study of cytomegalovirus exposure and HLA in healthy donors. In the study overall: In an earlier analysis, 90 million to 130 million unique TCR beta sequences were found from 150 million to 200 million T cells. Study findings and constraints: Later examination showed HLA-associated TCR beta chains had greater clonal expansion than equally common others.

PCR amplification relied on 60 Vbeta primers (plus 13 Jbeta primers). The protocol was immunoSEQ multiplex PCR, while the TCRdb copy is restricted to in-frame clones and leaves out a portion. The sample has approximately 97,000 clones, roughly three quarters seen once; the top ten hold 9.6%. The chain is built from TRBV9 and TRBJ2-2; 12 nucleotides line up with TRBD2. The material sequenced was PBMCs. The TCR was taken from a male donor in good health and CMV-seropositive. The CDR3 reads CASSPSGRDLLGGELFF. The CDR3 DNA reads as TGTGCCAGCAGTCCTAGCGGGAGGGACCTCTTAGGCGGGGAGCTGTTTTTT.